One sample yielded the 20 T cell receptor beta chains listed below, sequenced in a study of blood T cell repertoires in COVID-19. Repertoires were generated with immunoSEQ multiplex PCR, while TCRdb's copy carries only in-frame clones and drops some. The sample includes about 69,000 clones, under 85% of them seen just once. The sequenced sample consisted of peripheral blood. The origin of the receptors is a man in his fifties with COVID-19, enrolled during active disease.

This clone was counted at least ten times. This chain uses TRBV19 with TRBJ2-1; possible D gene TRBD1, 6 bases. The germline gives CDR1 LNHDA, CDR2 SQIVND (reference sequence). There are 15 residues in the CDR3. With 3 bases removed from V and 2 bases from J, the gap between germline ends came to 11 bases. In nucleotides, the CDR3 is TGTGCCAGTAGTATGACACAGGGCGCCTACAATGAGCAGTTCTTC. Its protein product is CASSMTQGAYNEQFF.

The chain is built from TRBV2 and TRBJ2-4; 9 bases line up with TRBD2. The V and J ends lost 2 bases and 3 bases, in that order; junction bases with no gene match: 14. This CDR3 has 19 residues. Germline V gene sequence: CDR1 SNHLY, CDR2 FYNNEI. The CDR3 sequence is CASSESLAGYIDGKNIQYF. CDR3 coding DNA: TGTGCCAGCAGTGAAAGCCTAGCGGGGTATATTGACGGCAAAAACATTCAGTACTTC.

Here the CDR3 reads CASSLGVGGHNEQFF. The CDR3 nucleotides read TGTGCCAGCAGCTTAGGGGTGGGAGGGCACAATGAGCAGTTCTTC. The chain employs TRBV7-6 and TRBJ2-1, with 7 bases matching TRBD2. The CDR3 runs to 15 residues. Per germline, CDR1 SGHVS and CDR2 FNYEAQ. V gave up 1 base and J gave up 5 bases; unmatched junction bases: 5.

The rearrangement uses TRBV30 and TRBJ2-7, with 7 bases matching TRBD2. Germline V gene data show CDR1 as GTSNPN and CDR2 as SVGIG (reference sequence). The CDR3 contains 14 residues. V lost 2 bases, J lost 0 bases, and 4 bases stayed unmatched. DNA of the CDR3: TGTGCCTGGAGTAAGGGAGGGAGCTCCTACGAGCAGTACTTC. Its translation is CAWSKGGSSYEQYF.

V usage is TRBV14 and J usage is TRBJ1-2, with D possibly matching TRBD1 (6 bases). The CDR3 runs 15 residues. The V end was cut by 0 bases, the J end by 11 bases, with 19 bases between. CDR1 is SGHDN, CDR2 FVKESK, per germline. The CDR3 sequence: CASSQDTQGATDYTF. Written as DNA, the CDR3 is TGTGCCAGCAGCCAAGACACACAGGGCGCCACCGATTACACCTTC.

V is TRBV6-4 and J is TRBJ1-2; TRBD1 matches 8 bases. J gave up 5 bases and V 6 bases, and 5 bases lay outside the gene matches. Germline CDR1 is MRHNA and CDR2 is SNTAGT. The length of the CDR3 is 13 residues. The CDR3 nucleotides read TGTGCCAGCAGCCCCGACAGGGGATATGGCTACACCTTC. Translating gives CASSPDRGYGYTF.

This clone was observed a handful of times. The genes are TRBV18 and TRBJ1-3; D is ambiguous. Germline V gives CDR1 KGHSH, CDR2 LQKENI. V was pared by 0 bases and J by 0 bases, with 9 bases between. This CDR3 spans 16 amino acids. Here the CDR3 DNA reads TGTGCCAGCTCACCACCCGGTTTCCTCTCTGGAAACACCATATATTTT. Encoded protein: CASSPPGFLSGNTIYF.

The genes are TRBV12-3 or TRBV12-4 and TRBJ1-2; unclear D gene. The CDR3 runs to 12 residues. The V end was cut by 0 bases, the J end by 4 bases, with 3 bases between. CDR3 loop: CASSLALYGYTF. The DNA for the CDR3 is TGTGCCAGCAGTTTAGCCCTCTATGGCTACACCTTC.

The sample holds a few counts of this clone. V and J are TRBV4-1 and TRBJ2-7; possible D gene TRBD1, 5 bases. CDR1 and CDR2 (germline): MGHRA, YSYEKL. Trimming removed 9 bases from V and 2 bases from J, with 17 bases in between. The CDR3 runs to 14 residues. DNA for the CDR3: TGCGCCAGTAAACTAAGTGGCAGGGCCTACGAGCAGTACTTC. Its protein product is CASKLSGRAYEQYF.

CDR3 loop: CASTSRGVGTEAFF. The CDR3 region has the DNA TGTGCCAGTACCTCCCGGGGGGTGGGCACTGAAGCTTTCTTT. V is TRBV19 and J is TRBJ1-1, with a tentative D call TRBD1 (5 bases). The CDR3 is 14 amino acids. Looked up from germline, CDR1 is LNHDA and CDR2 is SQIVND (reference sequence). V lost 7 bases and J lost 4, with 16 bases in between.

The chain employs TRBV6-5 and TRBJ2-5; 7 bases fit TRBD1. CDR3 length: 15 amino acids. Germline V gene sequence: CDR1 MNHEY, CDR2 SVGAGI. V shed 4 bases and J 2 bases; nucleotides not matched to a gene: 7. The CDR3 region has the DNA TGTGCCAGCAGTTTGGGGACAGCTCTTCAAGAGACCCAGTACTTC. It encodes CASSLGTALQETQYF.

Comments on this clone: Sequence at one end of the junction differs from germline and may be a read error. The chain is built from TRBV2 and TRBJ2-2; TRBD2 might be the D (5 bases). This CDR3 comprises 8 residues. In germline, CDR1 is SNHLY, CDR2 FYNNEI. The CDR3 here is CASSTRHF. The DNA for the CDR3 is TGTGCCAGCAGTACTAGACATTTT.

The sample holds one count of this clone. The gene calls are TRBV7-3 and TRBJ1-6; D uncertain. Germline CDR1 reads SGHTA; CDR2 reads FQGTGA. This CDR3 spans 12 amino acids. Trimming removed 6 bases from V and 10 bases from J, with 10 bases in between. CDR3 coding DNA: TGTGCCAGCAGACCGGTAGAATCACCCCTCCACTTT. Its translation is CASRPVESPLHF.

The chain recombines TRBV7-2 with TRBJ2-1; TRBD2 matches at 9 bases. The CDR3 totals 16 residues. CDR1 is SGHTA, CDR2 FQGNSA, per germline. J gave up 3 bases and V 2 bases, and 5 bases lay outside the gene matches. The CDR3 coding sequence is TGTGCCAGCAGCTTAATTCTAGCGGGGCACTACAATGAGCAGTTCTTC. Translation gives CASSLILAGHYNEQFF.

The V gene is TRBV10-3, the J gene TRBJ2-1; 8 nucleotides line up with TRBD2. This CDR3 region has 15 residues. V was pared by 0 bases and J by 4 bases, with 2 bases of the junction left unmatched. Germline V gene lookup returns CDR1 ENHRY and CDR2 SYGVKD. The CDR3 sequence: CAISESTGGYNEQFF. The CDR3 DNA reads as TGTGCCATCAGTGAGTCTACGGGGGGGTACAATGAGCAGTTCTTC.

This clone appeared a few times. This chain joins TRBV3-1 (or the pseudogene TRBV3-2) and TRBJ1-2, with a weak D call TRBD1 (6 bases). CDR3 size: 15 residues. Per the germline V gene, CDR1 is LGHDT and CDR2 is YNNKEL (reference sequence). Trimming removed 3 bases at V and 5 bases at J, with 16 bases between. The CDR3 is CASSQGGGRKYGYTF. The DNA for the CDR3 is TGTGCCAGCAGCCAGGGGGGGGGCCGTAAATATGGCTACACCTTC.

The rearrangement joins TRBV10-3 to TRBJ1-2, with TRBD1 identical over 8 bases. The V segment lost 4 bases and the J segment 0 bases; nucleotides outside the gene matches: 10. The CDR3 runs to 17 residues. Per the germline V gene, CDR1 is ENHRY and CDR2 is SYGVKD. CDR3 amino acids: CAISVGQASKPNYGYTF. Written as DNA, the CDR3 is TGTGCCATCAGTGTGGGACAGGCAAGTAAGCCTAACTATGGCTACACCTTC.

V usage is TRBV5-5 and J usage is TRBJ1-2, with 10 bases fitting TRBD1. CDR3 length: 15 amino acids. Germline loops: CDR1 SGHKS, CDR2 YYEKEE (reference sequence). V lost 4 bases and J lost 9; bases outside the gene matches: 12. The CDR3 DNA reads TGTGCCAGCAGCCGCGAGCCGGGACAGGGGATTAGCTACACCTTC. This encodes CASSREPGQGISYTF. The variable domain in full, completed from reference TRBV5-5 and TRBJ1-2, reads DAGVTQSPTHLIKTRGQQVTLRCSPISGHKSVSWYQQVLGQGPQFIFQYYEKEERGRGNFPDRFSARQFPNYSSELNVNALLLGDSALYLCASSREPGQGISYTFGSGTRLTVV.

The rearrangement links TRBV10-1 to TRBJ2-3; D might be TRBD2 (6 bases). V lost 5 bases and J 3 bases, leaving 12 bases between the germline ends. The CDR3 is 14 amino acids. In germline, CDR1 is WNHNN, CDR2 SYGVQD (reference sequence). The DNA for the CDR3 is TGCGCCAGCAGTCCGGGGGAAGGAACAGATACGCAGTATTTT. Its translation: CASSPGEGTDTQYF.

The chain uses TRBV6-2 or TRBV6-3 and TRBJ2-1, with D maybe TRBD2 (6 bases). The CDR3 is 14 residues long. Trimming stripped 6 bases from V and 0 bases from J, with 9 bases between. The germline gives CDR1 MNHEY, CDR2 SVGEGT. In DNA form, the CDR3 reads TGTGCCAGCAGCCGGGAGTTCTCCTACAATGAGCAGTTCTTC. Its protein product is CASSREFSYNEQFF.